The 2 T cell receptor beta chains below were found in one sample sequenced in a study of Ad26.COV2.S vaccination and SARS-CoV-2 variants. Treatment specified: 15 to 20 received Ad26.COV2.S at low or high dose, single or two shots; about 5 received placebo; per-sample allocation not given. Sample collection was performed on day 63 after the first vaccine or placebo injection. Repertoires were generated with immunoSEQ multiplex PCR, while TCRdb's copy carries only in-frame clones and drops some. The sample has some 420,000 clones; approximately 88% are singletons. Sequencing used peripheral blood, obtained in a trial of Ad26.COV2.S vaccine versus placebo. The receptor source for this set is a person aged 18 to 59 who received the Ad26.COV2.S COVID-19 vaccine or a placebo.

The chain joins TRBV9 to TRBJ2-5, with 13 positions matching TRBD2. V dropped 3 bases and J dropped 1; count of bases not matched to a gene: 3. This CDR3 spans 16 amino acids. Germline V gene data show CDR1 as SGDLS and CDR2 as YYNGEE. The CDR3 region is CASSERLAGGQETQYF. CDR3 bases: TGTGCCAGCAGCGAGCGACTAGCGGGGGGCCAAGAGACCCAGTACTTC.

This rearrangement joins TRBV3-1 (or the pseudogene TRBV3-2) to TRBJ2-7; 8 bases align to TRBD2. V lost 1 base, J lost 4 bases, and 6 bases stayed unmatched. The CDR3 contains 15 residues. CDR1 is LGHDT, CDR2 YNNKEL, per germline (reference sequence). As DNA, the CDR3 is TGTGCCAGCAGCCAAGGTCCAGCGGGGGTGTACGAGCAGTACTTC. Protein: CASSQGPAGVYEQYF.